The subject of this entry is one TCR beta chain. This clone was seen only a few times. Its cognate antigen has yet to be identified. Base qualities are not provided; no much larger clone lies one nucleotide away. The entire amount of isolated RNA was reverse transcribed using the High Capacity cDNA Reverse Transcription Kit, so the sequenced TCRB transcripts were expressed ones. Naive, central memory and regulatory T cell samples underwent deep immunoSEQ sequencing, averaging roughly 3.3 million total reads per sample. Sorted cells were lysed in RLT buffer and RNA was extracted with DNase-treated RNeasy Micro or Mini kits, depending on cell number. Each cell subset was processed separately to prevent cross-contamination, with patient and healthy donor samples processed together. The immunoSEQ multiplex PCR was used to amplify TCRB sequences from cDNA, generating 87-bp fragments that spanned the CDR3 region. Amplicons were sequenced on the Illumina HiSeq platform. The original pipeline was this. PCR bias was computationally corrected using synthetic template baselines, reads within Hamming distance 2 were collapsed, and singletons that could not be merged were discarded. Reads were aligned against IMGT so that V, D and J genes, CDR3 length and insertions or deletions at six rearrangement sites could be assigned. Within each subset, clonotype counts were normalized to sorted cell number, after which true diversity and Gini coefficients were computed with the tcR R package. Repertoire sharing was quantified using the overlap coefficient calculated on TCRB nucleotide sequences. Out-of-frame TCRB sequences from naive cells were analyzed to stand in for the pre-selection repertoire. This immuneACCESS table, as held by TCRdb, lists in-frame sequences with V and J called but not all clones. Of the missing ones, under half trace to an unresolved V gene in checked studies; the others have no known cause. That table is the source of V, J and clone size, and D and trimming were worked out from the DNA. Within this sample are hundreds of thousands of clones, with more than 9.5% of them counted one time only. The ten largest clones represent just over 0.015% of the sample.

These data are taken from a study of beta chain features in type 1 diabetes (dated by TCRdb to 2016 to 2018). Describing the broader study: Mean age, gender distribution, total cell number and subset yield did not differ between patients and healthy donors. In the study, TCRB repertoires of sorted circulating CD4+ T cell subsets from recently diagnosed type 1 diabetes patients were compared with those of matched healthy donors. A total of roughly 98,000,000 sorted cells were examined across all samples, and RNA yield correlated strongly with the number of cells per subset. Whereas all 28 donors provided naive and central memory subsets, regulatory and stem cell-like memory subsets were isolated from just 8 patients and roughly 8 healthy donors. What the research found in general, with its limitations: HLA sub-analyses involved small numbers of individuals, so any influence of HLA type on TCRB rearrangement remained unresolved. The naive, central memory and regulatory TCRB repertoires appeared to resemble one another more closely among patients than among healthy donors. Because cDNA was sequenced instead of genomic DNA, activated cells with high expression could be over-represented, although the groups did not differ in activation or CD3 levels. PCR might favor shorter templates, but patient and control samples were amplified and corrected together, so any skew would affect both groups equally. Type 1 diabetes patients showed a moderate but significant shortening of TCRB CDR3 length in all four CD4+ subsets. Fewer insertions and more nucleotide deletions at VDJ recombination sites were observed in patients with type 1 diabetes, implying thymic rearrangement abnormalities.

From each donor, a single peripheral blood sample of approximately 110 mL on average was drawn into heparinised tubes. A BD FACSAria II and a panel including CD45RO, CCR7, CD25, CD127, CD95 and CD27 were used to sort naive, central memory, regulatory and stem cell-like memory CD4+ T cells. A purity above 95% was achieved for all sorted populations. PBMCs were isolated immediately by Lymphoprep density gradient centrifugation and stained directly without culture. Samples were stained and sorted in pairs, with one healthy donor and one patient per experiment, so that batch effects were minimized. Trimming at the junction amounts to 6 bases on V and 5 bases on J, and the germline ends lie 20 bases apart. The CDR1 and CDR2 encoded by the germline V gene are MDHEN and SYDVKM. Taken from cysteine to phenylalanine, the CDR3 has 16 residues. Only the CDR3 part of the read is kept: 48 bases, read in frame from the first base.

The sequenced sample was naive CD4+ T cells from blood. In light of the paper, this sample's cell subset or site label describes: true naive CD4+ T cells. This TCR derives from a woman aged 25-40 years in good health. The receptor chain draws on TRBV28 and TRBJ2-1; perhaps TRBD2 is the D gene, with 6 bases matching. Here is the DNA: TGTGCCAGCAGGCTAGGATTCCAGCGGGTCCACAATGAGCAGTTCTTC. Its coded protein is CASRLGFQRVHNEQFF.